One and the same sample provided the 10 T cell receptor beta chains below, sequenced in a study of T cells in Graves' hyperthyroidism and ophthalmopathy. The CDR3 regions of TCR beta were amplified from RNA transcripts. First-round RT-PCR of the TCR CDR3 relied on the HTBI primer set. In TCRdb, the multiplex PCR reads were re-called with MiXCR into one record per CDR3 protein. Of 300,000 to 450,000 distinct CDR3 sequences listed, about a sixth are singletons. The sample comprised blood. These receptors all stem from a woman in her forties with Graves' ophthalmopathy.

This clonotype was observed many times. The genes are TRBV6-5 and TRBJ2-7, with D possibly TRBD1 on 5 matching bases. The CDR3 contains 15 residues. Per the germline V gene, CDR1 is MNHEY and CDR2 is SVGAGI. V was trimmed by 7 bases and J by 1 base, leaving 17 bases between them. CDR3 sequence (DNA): TGTGCCAGCACCGCTGAAGGGGTCAGTTCCTACGAGCAGTACTTC. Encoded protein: CASTAEGVSSYEQYF.

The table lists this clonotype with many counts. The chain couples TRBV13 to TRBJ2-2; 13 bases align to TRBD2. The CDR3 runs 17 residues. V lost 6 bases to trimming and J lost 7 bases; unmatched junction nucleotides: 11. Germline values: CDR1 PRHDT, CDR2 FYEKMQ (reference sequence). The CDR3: CASSRRWTSGRFGELFF. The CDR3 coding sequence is TGTGCCAGCAGTCGCAGGTGGACTAGCGGGAGATTCGGGGAGCTGTTTTTT. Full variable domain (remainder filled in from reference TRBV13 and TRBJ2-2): AAGVIQSPRHLIKEKRETATLKCYPIPRHDTVYWYQQGPGQDPQFLISFYEKMQSDKGSIPDRFSAQQFSDYHSELNMSSLELGDSALYFCASSRRWTSGRFGELFFGEGSRLTVL.

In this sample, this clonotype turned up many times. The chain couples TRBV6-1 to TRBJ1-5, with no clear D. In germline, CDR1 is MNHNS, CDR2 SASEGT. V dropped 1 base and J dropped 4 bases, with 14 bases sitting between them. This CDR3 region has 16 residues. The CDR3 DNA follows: TGTGCCAGCAGTGAAGGTATCATAGCCAATAATCAGCCCCAGCATTTT. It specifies CASSEGIIANNQPQHF.

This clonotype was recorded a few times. The CDR3 here is CATSRPRETQYF. CDR3 DNA sequence: TGTGCCACCAGCAGACCAAGGGAGACCCAGTACTTC. V usage is TRBV15 and J usage is TRBJ2-5; no clear D. The V gene's germline CDR1 is LNHNV and CDR2 YYDKDF (reference sequence). The CDR3 is 12 amino acids. The V end lost 2 bases, the J end lost 5 bases, and 6 bases lay between the germline ends.

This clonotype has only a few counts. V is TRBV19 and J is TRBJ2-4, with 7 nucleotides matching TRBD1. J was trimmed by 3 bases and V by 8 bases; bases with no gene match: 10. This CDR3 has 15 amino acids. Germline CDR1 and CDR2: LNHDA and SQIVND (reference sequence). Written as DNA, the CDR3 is TGTGCCAGTGGAAACAGGGGATCGGACAAAAACATTCAGTACTTC. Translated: CASGNRGSDKNIQYF.

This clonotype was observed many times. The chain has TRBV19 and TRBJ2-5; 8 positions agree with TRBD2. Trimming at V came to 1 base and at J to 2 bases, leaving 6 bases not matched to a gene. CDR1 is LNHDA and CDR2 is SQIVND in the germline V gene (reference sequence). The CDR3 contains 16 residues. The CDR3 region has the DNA TGTGCCAGTAGTATAGCTGTAGCGGGGCCGCAAGAGACCCAGTACTTC. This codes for CASSIAVAGPQETQYF.

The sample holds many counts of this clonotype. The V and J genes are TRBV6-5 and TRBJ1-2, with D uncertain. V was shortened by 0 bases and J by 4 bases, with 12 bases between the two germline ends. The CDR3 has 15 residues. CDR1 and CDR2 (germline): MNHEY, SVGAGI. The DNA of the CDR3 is TGTGCCAGCAGTTACTCGGGTCGCGGTTTCTATGGCTACACCTTC. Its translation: CASSYSGRGFYGYTF.

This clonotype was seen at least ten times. The CDR3 DNA is TGTGCCAGCAGCTTGCCCGGGATCTACGAGCAGTACTTC. It translates to CASSLPGIYEQYF. The gene calls are TRBV5-4 and TRBJ2-7; a weak D match, TRBD2 (5 bases). With 1 base removed from V and 3 bases from J, the gap between germline ends came to 8 bases. Germline V gene sequence: CDR1 SGHNT, CDR2 YYREEE (reference sequence). This CDR3 comprises 13 residues. Together with reference TRBV5-4 and TRBJ2-7, the CDR3 gives the full variable domain: ETGVTQSPTHLIKTRGQQVTLRCSSQSGHNTVSWYQQALGQGPQFIFQYYREEENGRGNFPPRFSGLQFPNYSSELNVNALELDDSALYLCASSLPGIYEQYFGPGTRLTVT.

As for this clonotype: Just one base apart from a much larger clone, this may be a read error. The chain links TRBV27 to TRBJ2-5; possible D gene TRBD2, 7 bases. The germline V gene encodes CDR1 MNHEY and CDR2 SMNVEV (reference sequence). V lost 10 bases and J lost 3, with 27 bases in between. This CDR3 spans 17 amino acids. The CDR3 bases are TGTGCCAACAGGGCGGGGAGCGGGACCAGAGGGAAAGAGACCCAGTACTTC. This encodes CANRAGSGTRGKETQYF.

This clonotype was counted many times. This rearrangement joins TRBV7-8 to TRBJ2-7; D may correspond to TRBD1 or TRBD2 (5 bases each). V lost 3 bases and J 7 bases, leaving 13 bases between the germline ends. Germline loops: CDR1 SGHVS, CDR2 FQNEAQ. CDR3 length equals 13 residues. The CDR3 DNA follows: TGTGCCAGCAGCTTTCGGACAACGGGGGAGCAGTACTTC. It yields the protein CASSFRTTGEQYF.